The clone carrying this TCR beta chain was seen a few times. Antigen specificity is unknown. The sample is drawn from a study of T cells in Graves' hyperthyroidism and ophthalmopathy. RNA transcripts yielded amplified TCR beta CDR3 regions. First-round RT-PCR targeting the TCR CDR3 was performed with the HTBI primer set. TCRdb reprocessed the multiplex PCR reads with MiXCR, giving one entry per CDR3 protein. The sample has approximately 400,000 distinct CDR3 sequences, roughly 18% seen once; the top ten hold around 40%. Regarding the study as a whole: Blood samples included most of the expanded thyroid clonotypes exceeding 0.001. Ophthalmopathy and stable hyperthyroidism were separated by a 13 V-J model.

V was pared by 8 bases and J by 5 bases, with 15 bases between. The germline gives CDR1 DFQATT, CDR2 SNEGSKA (reference sequence). The CDR3 length is 12 residues. Enrolled ophthalmopathy patients presented with a Clinical Activity Score of at least 3, a NOSPECS grade of at least 4, and disease duration under 3 months. PBMCs were derived from around 10 ml fresh peripheral blood. The chain joins TRBV20-1 to TRBJ2-5; either TRBD1 or TRBD2 may supply D (5 bases each). The receptor's source is a man between 18 and 35 years old with Graves' ophthalmopathy. Sequenced input: blood. Written as DNA, the CDR3 is TGCAGTCGCAGAGAGGGGCGGGAGACCCAGTACTTC. It yields the protein CSRREGRETQYF.